This T cell receptor beta chain comes out of a study of blood T cells in healthy people across ages. General study results and limits: Underestimates were what the diversity estimates from one million T cells were considered to be.

A J-beta primer mix and a sample-barcoded 5' primer were used in a second PCR of about 6 to 12 cycles. The authors tagged each cDNA molecule using a template-switch adaptor with 12 random nucleotides. TCRdb processed the 5' RACE reads anew with MiXCR; each CDR3 protein has one entry. The sample has about a million distinct CDR3 sequences, around two fifths seen once. In regard to this clonotype: Antigen specificity is unknown.

Germline trimming cut 2 bases from V and 7 bases from J; bases unmatched to any gene: 9. The CDR3 spans 16 residues. The germline V gene has CDR1 MNHNY and CDR2 SVGAGI (reference sequence). The receptor was derived from a man younger than 35 in good health. Sample: blood. The chain has TRBV6-6 and TRBJ1-1; TRBD1 matches at 11 bases. The CDR3, as DNA: TGTGCCAGCAGTTACGGGACAGGGGGTCCCCGGGATGAAGCTTTCTTT. Amino acid sequence: CASSYGTGGPRDEAFF.